A single sample gave rise to the 15 T cell receptor beta chains below, sequenced in a study of T cell repertoires in cytomegalovirus infection. Their antigen targets remain unknown. Using its own MiXCR run on the reads, TCRdb lists one record per CDR3 protein. The table shows roughly 310,000 distinct CDR3 sequences, with roughly 29% occurring only once. The sequenced sample was cultured PBMCs, obtained from culture after CMV antigen stimulation. The origin of the receptors is a human donor in good health (CMV status not recorded). Some clones in this sample may be carry-over from other donors' samples.

V is TRBV27 and J is TRBJ2-1; possible D gene TRBD2, 5 bases. CDR3 length: 14 residues. Trimming took off 2 bases at V and 6 bases at J, with 11 bases between the two ends. The V gene's germline CDR1 is MNHEY and CDR2 SMNVEV (reference sequence). The CDR3 coding sequence is TGTGCCAGCAGTTTAGTGCGGGCCAGCAATGAGCAGTTCTTC. Translation: CASSLVRASNEQFF.

This clonotype was counted only a few times. The genes are TRBV11-2 and TRBJ1-1; perhaps TRBD1 as D (5 bases). Germline CDR1 and CDR2: SGHAT and FQNNGV. The V and J ends lost 0 bases and 0 bases respectively, with 8 bases between them. The CDR3 is 15 amino acids. CDR3 DNA sequence: TGTGCCAGCAGCTTAGATCCAGGGCTGAACACTGAAGCTTTCTTT. It encodes CASSLDPGLNTEAFF.

The rearrangement uses TRBV7-9 and TRBJ2-3, with no clear D. CDR3 length: 13 residues. Germline CDR1 and CDR2: SEHNR and FQNEAQ (reference sequence). V lost 2 bases and J lost 11, with 14 bases in between. CDR3 DNA: TGTGCCAGCAGCTTAATCCTCGAGCTTCAGCAGTATTTT. Translation gives CASSLILELQQYF.

V is TRBV27 and J is TRBJ1-1, with D possibly being TRBD1 (6 bases). There are 13 residues in the CDR3. Germline values: CDR1 MNHEY, CDR2 SMNVEV (reference sequence). V lost 2 bases and J lost 4, with 8 bases in between. The CDR3 DNA follows: TGTGCCAGCAGTTTACTGGGGGCCACTGAAGCTTTCTTT. It specifies CASSLLGATEAFF.

The chain recombines TRBV5-6 with TRBJ1-5; the match to TRBD1 covers 9 bases. Looked up from germline, CDR1 is SGHDT and CDR2 is YYEEEE. Unmatched junction bases numbered 12, after V lost 2 bases and J lost 0 bases. The CDR3 runs 19 residues. The CDR3 DNA sequence: TGTGCCAGCAGCTTAACAGGGGGCGTAGGGGTATATAGCAATCAGCCCCAGCATTTT. Translated, it gives CASSLTGGVGVYSNQPQHF.

This chain links TRBV20-1 with TRBJ2-7; 8 bases fit TRBD2. The J segment lost 7 bases and the V segment lost 3 bases, leaving 14 bases of the junction unmatched. CDR3 length: 15 residues. Looked up from germline, CDR1 is DFQATT and CDR2 is SNEGSKA (reference sequence). The CDR3 nucleotides read TGCAGTGCTAGTCTGGCGCGGGGGGCCGGCTATGAGCAGTACTTC. It yields the protein CSASLARGAGYEQYF.

The CDR3 protein is CASSQGLAGGNQETQYF. CDR3 nucleotides: TGTGCCAGCAGCCAGGGACTAGCGGGGGGGAACCAAGAGACCCAGTACTTC. V and J are TRBV7-2 and TRBJ2-5; 16 nucleotides agree with TRBD2. Germline trimming cut 5 bases from V and 0 bases from J; bases unmatched to any gene: 3. Germline-derived CDR1 and CDR2 are SGHTA and FQGNSA. CDR3 length equals 17 residues.

V gene TRBV7-9 combines with J gene TRBJ1-1; perhaps TRBD1 as D (6 bases). The CDR3 extends over 14 amino acids. Germline CDR1 and CDR2: SEHNR and FQNEAQ (reference sequence). Trimming cost V 3 bases and J 3 bases, with 11 bases left between them. Here the CDR3 reads CASSLRSGDTEAFF. The CDR3 nucleotides are TGTGCCAGCAGCTTGCGTTCAGGGGACACTGAAGCTTTCTTT. The full variable domain, completed using reference TRBV7-9 and TRBJ1-1, is DTGVSQNPRHKITKRGQNVTFRCDPISEHNRLYWYRQTLGQGPEFLTYFQNEAQLEKSRLLSDRFSAERPKGSFSTLEIQRTEQGDSAMYLCASSLRSGDTEAFFGQGTRLTVV.

This clonotype was found many times. The chain employs TRBV7-9 and TRBJ2-7; D not resolved. CDR3 length: 15 amino acids. CDR1 and CDR2 from the germline V gene are SEHNR and FQNEAQ (reference sequence). Between the trimmed V and J ends, which lost 5 bases and 6 bases, there was a span of 20 bases. This CDR3 is CASSPPLRKPGEQYF. The CDR3 DNA follows: TGTGCCAGCAGCCCCCCTCTTCGGAAACCGGGCGAGCAGTACTTC.

The genes are TRBV7-6 and TRBJ2-5, with 9 bases lining up with TRBD2. V lost 1 base, J lost 1 base, and 4 bases stayed unmatched. The CDR3 has 16 amino acids. The V gene's germline CDR1 is SGHVS and CDR2 FNYEAQ. The DNA of the CDR3 is TGTGCCAGCAGCTTAGGACTAGCGGCGGGCCAAGAGACCCAGTACTTC. As protein: CASSLGLAAGQETQYF.

For this clonotype: A read error may produce the germline difference seen at one junction end. The V gene is TRBV7-7, the J gene TRBJ2-1; TRBD2 matches 10 bases. Germline CDR1 SSHAT, CDR2 FNYEAQ (reference sequence). The CDR3 spans 16 residues. CDR3 in amino acids: CASSPSWTSGNNEQFF. CDR3 DNA sequence: TGTGCTAGCAGCCCTAGCTGGACTAGCGGTAACAATGAGCAGTTCTTC.

The table lists this clonotype with many counts. The rearrangement joins TRBV7-3 to TRBJ2-1, with 9 bases lining up with TRBD2. This CDR3 is built from 16 residues. V gave up 5 bases and J gave up 2 bases; unmatched junction bases: 7. Germline-derived CDR1 and CDR2 are SGHTA and FQGTGA. CDR3 sequence reads: CASSPRTSVAYNEQFF. DNA of the CDR3: TGTGCCAGCAGCCCCAGGACTAGCGTGGCCTACAATGAGCAGTTCTTC.

This clonotype was counted between two and nine times. The chain joins TRBV4-1 to TRBJ1-5, with unresolved D. The V and J ends lost 6 bases and 2 bases respectively, with 17 bases between them. The germline CDR1 and CDR2 sequences are MGHRA and YSYEKL. This CDR3 region has 16 residues. CDR3 residues: CASSLSGPEGNQPQHF. The DNA for the CDR3 is TGCGCCAGCAGTCTATCCGGGCCGGAGGGCAATCAGCCCCAGCATTTT.

This clonotype has just a few counts. The J gene is TRBJ1-1, the V gene TRBV2; a weak D match, TRBD1 (6 bases). Deletions cut 7 bases from V and 1 base from J, with 13 bases between. The CDR3 length is 14 residues. The germline V gene has CDR1 SNHLY and CDR2 FYNNEI. For the CDR3, the DNA is TGTGCCAGCACCATGGGGACACCGAACACTGAAGCTTTCTTT. As protein: CASTMGTPNTEAFF.

This clonotype appeared many times. The chain is built from TRBV7-2 and TRBJ2-4, with D unclear. Between the trimmed V and J ends, which lost 1 base and 0 bases, there was a span of 10 bases. The CDR3 covers 16 residues. Germline V CDR1 and CDR2: SGHTA, FQGNSA. DNA of the CDR3: TGTGCCAGCAGCTTAGAAGAGTTTCTAGCCAAAAACATTCAGTACTTC. Its translation: CASSLEEFLAKNIQYF.